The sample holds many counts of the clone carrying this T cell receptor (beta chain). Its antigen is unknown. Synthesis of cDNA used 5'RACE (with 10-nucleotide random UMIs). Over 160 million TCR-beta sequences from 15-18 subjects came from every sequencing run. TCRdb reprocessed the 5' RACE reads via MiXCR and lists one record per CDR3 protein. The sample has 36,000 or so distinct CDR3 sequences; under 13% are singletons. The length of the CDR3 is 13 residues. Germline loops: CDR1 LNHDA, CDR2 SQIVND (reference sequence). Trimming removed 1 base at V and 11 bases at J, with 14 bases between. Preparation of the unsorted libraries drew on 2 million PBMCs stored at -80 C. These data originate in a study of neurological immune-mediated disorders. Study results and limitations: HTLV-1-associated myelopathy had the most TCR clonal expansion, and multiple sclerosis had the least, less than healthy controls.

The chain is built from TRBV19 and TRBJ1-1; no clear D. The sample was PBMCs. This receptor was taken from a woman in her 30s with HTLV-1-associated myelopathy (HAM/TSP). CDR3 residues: CASSIAPRVDAFF. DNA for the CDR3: TGTGCCAGTAGTATAGCGCCCCGGGTCGACGCTTTCTTT.